This T cell receptor (beta chain) was identified in a study of post-analysis software for immune sequencing data. Trimming cost V 7 bases and J 8 bases; bases outside gene matches: 12. This CDR3 has 14 amino acids. The TCR beta cDNA libraries carried unique molecular identifiers. TCRdb re-analysed the PCR reads in MiXCR, keeping a single row per CDR3 protein. The repertoire holds approximately 570,000 distinct CDR3 sequences, with roughly 46% as singletons. Points on this clonotype: Its antigen is unknown.

Overall study results and limits: Five TRBV segments were more frequent in patients than controls; TRBV5-6, TRBV5-1 and TRBV20-1 belonged to this group.

The V gene is TRBV12-3 or TRBV12-4, the J gene TRBJ1-2; 8 nucleotides match TRBD1. What was sequenced was blood. This sequence was found in a girl aged 10-17 years with multiple sclerosis. For the CDR3, the DNA is TGTGCCAGCAACTCAGGGGCAGGGGGCCGCGGCTACACCTTC. Its protein is CASNSGAGGRGYTF.